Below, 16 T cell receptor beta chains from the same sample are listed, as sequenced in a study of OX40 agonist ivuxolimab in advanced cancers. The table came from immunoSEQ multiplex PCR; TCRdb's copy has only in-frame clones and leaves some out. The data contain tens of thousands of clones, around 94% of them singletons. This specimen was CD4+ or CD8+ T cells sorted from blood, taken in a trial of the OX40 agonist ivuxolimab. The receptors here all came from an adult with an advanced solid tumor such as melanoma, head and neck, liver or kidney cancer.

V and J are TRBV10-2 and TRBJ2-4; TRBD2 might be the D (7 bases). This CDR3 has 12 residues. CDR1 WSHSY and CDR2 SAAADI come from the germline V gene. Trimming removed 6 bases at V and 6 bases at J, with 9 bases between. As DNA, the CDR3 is TGCGCCAGCAGCGGGGGGCCAAACATTCAGTACTTC. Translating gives CASSGGPNIQYF.

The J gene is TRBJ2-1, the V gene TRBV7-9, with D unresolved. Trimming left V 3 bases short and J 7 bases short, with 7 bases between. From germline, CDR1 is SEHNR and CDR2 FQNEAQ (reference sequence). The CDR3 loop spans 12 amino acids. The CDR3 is CASSFLGNEQFF. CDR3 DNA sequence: TGTGCCAGCAGCTTCCTAGGTAATGAGCAGTTCTTC.

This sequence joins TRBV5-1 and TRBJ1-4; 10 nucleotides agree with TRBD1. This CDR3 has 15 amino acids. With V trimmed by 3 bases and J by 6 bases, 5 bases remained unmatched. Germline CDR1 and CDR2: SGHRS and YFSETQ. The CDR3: CASSSDRGRDEKLFF. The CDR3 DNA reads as TGCGCCAGCAGCTCAGACAGGGGGCGGGATGAAAAACTGTTTTTT.

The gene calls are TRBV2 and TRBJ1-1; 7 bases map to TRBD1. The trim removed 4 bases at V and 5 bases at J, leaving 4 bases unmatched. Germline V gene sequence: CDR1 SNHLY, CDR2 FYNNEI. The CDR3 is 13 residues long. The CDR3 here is CASSARGGTEAFF. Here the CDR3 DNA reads TGTGCCAGCAGTGCCAGGGGGGGGACTGAAGCTTTCTTT.

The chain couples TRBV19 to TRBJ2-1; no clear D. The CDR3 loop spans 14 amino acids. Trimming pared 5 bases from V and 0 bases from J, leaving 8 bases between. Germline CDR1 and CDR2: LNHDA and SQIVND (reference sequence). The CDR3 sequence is CASSRESSYNEQFF. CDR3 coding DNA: TGTGCCAGTAGTCGAGAAAGCTCCTACAATGAGCAGTTCTTC. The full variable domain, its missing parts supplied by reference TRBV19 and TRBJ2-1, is DGGITQSPKYLFRKEGQNVTLSCEQNLNHDAMYWYRQDPGQGLRLIYYSQIVNDFQKGDIAEGYSVSREKKESFPLTVTSAQKNPTAFYLCASSRESSYNEQFFGPGTRLTVL.

The CDR3, as DNA: TGTGCCAGCAGACCCGCCCTCGGGACAGGTGAAGCTTTCTTT. It translates to CASRPALGTGEAFF. This chain connects TRBV6-5 to TRBJ1-1; TRBD1 aligns across 8 bases. The CDR3 length is 14 residues. Germline CDR1 MNHEY, CDR2 SVGAGI. V lost 6 bases to trimming and J lost 7 bases; unmatched junction nucleotides: 10.

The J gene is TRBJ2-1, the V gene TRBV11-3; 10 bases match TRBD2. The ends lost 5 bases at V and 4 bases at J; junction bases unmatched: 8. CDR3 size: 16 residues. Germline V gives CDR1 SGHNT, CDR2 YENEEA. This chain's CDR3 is CASSLSGTSVYNEQFF. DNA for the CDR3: TGTGCCAGCAGCCTTTCCGGGACTAGCGTATACAATGAGCAGTTCTTC.

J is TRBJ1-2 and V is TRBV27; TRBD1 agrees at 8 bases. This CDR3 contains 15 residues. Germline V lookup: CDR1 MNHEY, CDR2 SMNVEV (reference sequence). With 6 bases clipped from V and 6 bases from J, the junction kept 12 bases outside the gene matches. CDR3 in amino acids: CASRLGTGPTHGYTF. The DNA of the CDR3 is TGTGCCAGCAGACTAGGGACAGGACCAACGCATGGCTACACCTTC.

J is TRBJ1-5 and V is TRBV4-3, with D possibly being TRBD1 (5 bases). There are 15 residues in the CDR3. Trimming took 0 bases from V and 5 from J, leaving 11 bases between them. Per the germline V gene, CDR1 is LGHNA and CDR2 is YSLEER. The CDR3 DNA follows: TGCGCCAGCAGCCAAGATCTGGACACCTATCAGCCCCAGCATTTT. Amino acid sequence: CASSQDLDTYQPQHF.

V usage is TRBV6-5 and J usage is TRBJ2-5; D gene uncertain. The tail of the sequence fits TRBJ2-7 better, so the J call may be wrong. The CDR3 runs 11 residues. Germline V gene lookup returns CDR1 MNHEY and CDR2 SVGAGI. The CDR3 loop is CASSYAYEQYF. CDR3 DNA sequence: TGTGCCAGCAGTTACGCCTACGAGCAGTACTTC.

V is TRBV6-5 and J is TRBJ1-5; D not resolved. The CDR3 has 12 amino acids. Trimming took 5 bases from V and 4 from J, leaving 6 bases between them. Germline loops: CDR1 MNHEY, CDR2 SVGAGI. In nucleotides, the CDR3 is TGTGCCAGCAGTGGGTGGAATCAGCCCCAGCATTTT. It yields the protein CASSGWNQPQHF.

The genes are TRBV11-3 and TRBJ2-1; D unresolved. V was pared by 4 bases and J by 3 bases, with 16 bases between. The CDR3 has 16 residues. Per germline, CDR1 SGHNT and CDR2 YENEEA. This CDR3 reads CASSSEGISVYNEQFF. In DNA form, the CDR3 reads TGTGCCAGCAGCTCGGAAGGTATCTCGGTCTACAATGAGCAGTTCTTC.

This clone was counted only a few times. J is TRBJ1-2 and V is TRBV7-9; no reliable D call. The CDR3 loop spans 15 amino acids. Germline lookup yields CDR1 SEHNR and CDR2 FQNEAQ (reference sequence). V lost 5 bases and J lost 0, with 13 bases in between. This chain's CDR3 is CASSQITEANYGYTF. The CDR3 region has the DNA TGTGCCAGCAGCCAAATAACAGAAGCTAACTATGGCTACACCTTC.

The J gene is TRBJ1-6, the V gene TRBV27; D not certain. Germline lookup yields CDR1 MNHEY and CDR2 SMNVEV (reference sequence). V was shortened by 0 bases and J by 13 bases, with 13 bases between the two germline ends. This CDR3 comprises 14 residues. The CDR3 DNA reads TGTGCCAGCAGTTTATCCCCACTTTATGTCCCCCTCCACTTT. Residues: CASSLSPLYVPLHF.

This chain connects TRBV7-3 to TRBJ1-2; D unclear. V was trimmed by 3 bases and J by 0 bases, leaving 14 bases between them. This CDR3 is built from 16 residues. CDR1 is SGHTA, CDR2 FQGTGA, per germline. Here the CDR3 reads CASSLNPMATNYGYTF. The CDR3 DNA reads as TGTGCCAGCAGCTTGAATCCCATGGCGACTAACTATGGCTACACCTTC.

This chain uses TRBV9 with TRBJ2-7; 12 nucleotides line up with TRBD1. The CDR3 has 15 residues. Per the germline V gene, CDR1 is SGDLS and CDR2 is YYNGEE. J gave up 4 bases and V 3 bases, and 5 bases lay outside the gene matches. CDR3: CASSDPGQGAYEQYF. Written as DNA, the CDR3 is TGTGCCAGCAGCGATCCGGGACAGGGGGCATACGAGCAGTACTTC.